This T cell receptor (beta chain) derives from a study of Ad26.COV2.S vaccination and SARS-CoV-2 variants. Study as a whole: Donor joined the COV1001 Ad26.COV2.S trial arm. Into the muscle, Ad26.COV2.S was dosed once or twice, 56 days apart. General observations from the study: The TCR-based breadth and depth measures might underestimate overall T cell responses.

Germline V gives CDR1 LNHDA, CDR2 SQIVND (reference sequence). The CDR3 extends over 13 amino acids. This clone was seen only a few times. The antigen is undetermined. The treatment was: about 20 received Ad26.COV2.S at low or high dose, single or two shots; several received placebo; per-sample allocation not given. All samples were drawn on day 63, counting from the first vaccine or placebo injection. Recruitment in Boston yielded a donor of adult age, 18-55 years. Only in-frame clones appear in the TCRdb table, and some are missing; sequencing was by immunoSEQ multiplex PCR. The table shows approximately 300,000 clones, with approximately 86% occurring only once.

The sample here was peripheral blood, taken in a trial of Ad26.COV2.S vaccine versus placebo. This sequence joins TRBV19 and TRBJ1-3; no clear D gene. This clonotype was obtained from a person between 18 and 60 years old who received the Ad26.COV2.S COVID-19 vaccine or a placebo. CDR3 sequence (DNA): TGTACAACCGGCGGTAGCTCTGGAAACACCATATATTTT. Translating it yields CTTGGSSGNTIYF.